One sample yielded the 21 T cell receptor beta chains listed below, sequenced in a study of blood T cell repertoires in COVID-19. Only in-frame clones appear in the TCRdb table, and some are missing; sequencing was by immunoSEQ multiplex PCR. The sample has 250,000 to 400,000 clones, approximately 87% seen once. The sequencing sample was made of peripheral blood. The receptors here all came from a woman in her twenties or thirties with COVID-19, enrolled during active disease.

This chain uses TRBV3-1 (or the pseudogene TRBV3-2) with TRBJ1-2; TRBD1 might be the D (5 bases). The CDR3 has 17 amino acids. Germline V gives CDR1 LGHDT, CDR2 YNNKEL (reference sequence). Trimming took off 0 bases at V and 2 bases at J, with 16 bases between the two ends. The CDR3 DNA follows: TGTGCCAGCAGCCAAGATCTTCTAGGGGCAGAGAACTATGGCTACACCTTC. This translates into CASSQDLLGAENYGYTF.

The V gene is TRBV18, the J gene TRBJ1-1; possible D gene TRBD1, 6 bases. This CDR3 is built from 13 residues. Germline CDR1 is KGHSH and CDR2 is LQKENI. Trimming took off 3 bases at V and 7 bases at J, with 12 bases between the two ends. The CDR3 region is CASSPPNRDEAFF. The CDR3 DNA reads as TGTGCCAGCTCACCGCCTAACAGGGATGAAGCTTTCTTT.

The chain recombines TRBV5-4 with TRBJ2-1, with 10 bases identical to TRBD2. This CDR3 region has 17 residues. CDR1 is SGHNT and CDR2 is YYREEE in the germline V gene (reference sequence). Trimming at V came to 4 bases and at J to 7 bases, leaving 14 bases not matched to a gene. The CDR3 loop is CASSPNTGTSELNEQFF. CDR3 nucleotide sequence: TGTGCCAGCAGCCCTAATACCGGGACTAGCGAATTAAATGAGCAGTTCTTC.

In nucleotides, the CDR3 is TGTGCCAGCAGCCGCACTAGCGGGAGGGCCGGGCAAGAGACCCAGTACTTC. This gives the protein CASSRTSGRAGQETQYF. The rearrangement uses TRBV3-1 (or the pseudogene TRBV3-2) and TRBJ2-5, with 13 bases matching TRBD2. V was pared by 4 bases and J by 2 bases, with 7 bases of the junction left unmatched. Germline V gene lookup returns CDR1 LGHDT and CDR2 YNNKEL (reference sequence). The CDR3 loop spans 17 amino acids.

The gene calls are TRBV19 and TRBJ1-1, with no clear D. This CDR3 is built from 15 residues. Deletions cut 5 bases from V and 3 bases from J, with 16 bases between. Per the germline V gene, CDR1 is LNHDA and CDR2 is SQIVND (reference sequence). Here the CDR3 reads CASSPRGGGYTEAFF. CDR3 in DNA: TGTGCCAGTAGTCCCCGTGGTGGAGGGTACACTGAAGCTTTCTTT.

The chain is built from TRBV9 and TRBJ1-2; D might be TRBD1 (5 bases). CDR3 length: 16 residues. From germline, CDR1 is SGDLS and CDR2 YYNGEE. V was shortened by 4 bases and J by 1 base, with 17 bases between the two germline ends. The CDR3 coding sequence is TGTGCCAGCAGCCTAAGCTTGGGGGGGAATAACTATGGCTACACCTTC. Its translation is CASSLSLGGNNYGYTF.

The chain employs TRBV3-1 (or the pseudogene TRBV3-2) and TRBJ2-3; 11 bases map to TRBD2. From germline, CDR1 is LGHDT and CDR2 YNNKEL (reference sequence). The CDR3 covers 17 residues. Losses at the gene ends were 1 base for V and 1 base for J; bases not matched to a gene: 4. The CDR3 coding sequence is TGTGCCAGCAGCCAAGGTCTGACTAGCGGGGGCACAGATACGCAGTATTTT. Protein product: CASSQGLTSGGTDTQYF.

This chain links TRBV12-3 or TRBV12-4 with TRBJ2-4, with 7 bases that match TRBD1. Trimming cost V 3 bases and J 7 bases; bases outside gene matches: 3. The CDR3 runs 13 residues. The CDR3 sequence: CASSLVQGNIQYF. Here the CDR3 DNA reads TGTGCCAGCAGTTTGGTACAGGGGAACATTCAGTACTTC.

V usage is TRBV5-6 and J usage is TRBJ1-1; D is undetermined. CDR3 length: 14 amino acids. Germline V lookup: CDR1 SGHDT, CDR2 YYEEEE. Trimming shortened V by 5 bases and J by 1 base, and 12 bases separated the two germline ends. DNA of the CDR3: TGTGCCAGCAGGGGAGAGGTGGGGAACACTGAAGCTTTCTTT. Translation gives CASRGEVGNTEAFF.

Written as DNA, the CDR3 is TGTGCCTGGAGTCACAGGGCCCGCTCTGGAAACACCATATATTTT. Translated, it gives CAWSHRARSGNTIYF. V gene TRBV30 combines with J gene TRBJ1-3; D is possibly TRBD1 (6 bases). From germline, CDR1 is GTSNPN and CDR2 SVGIG (reference sequence). The CDR3 is 15 residues long. V gave up 2 bases and J gave up 0 bases, with 11 bases separating them.

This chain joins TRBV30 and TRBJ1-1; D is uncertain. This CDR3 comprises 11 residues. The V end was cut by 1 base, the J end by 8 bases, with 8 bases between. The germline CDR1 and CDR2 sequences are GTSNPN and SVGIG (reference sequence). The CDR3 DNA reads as TGTGCCTGGAGTGGACTTGGGGAAGCTTTCTTT. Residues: CAWSGLGEAFF. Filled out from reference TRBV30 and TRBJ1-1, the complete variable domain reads SQTIHQWPATLVQPVGSPLSLECTVEGTSNPNLYWYRQAAGRGLQLLFYSVGIGQISSEVPQNLSASRPQDRQFILSSKKLLLSDSGFYLCAWSGLGEAFFGQGTRLTVV.

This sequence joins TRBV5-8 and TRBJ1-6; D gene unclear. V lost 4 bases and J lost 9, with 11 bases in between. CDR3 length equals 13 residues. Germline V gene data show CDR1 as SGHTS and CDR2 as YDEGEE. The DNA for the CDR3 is TGTGCCAGCAGCAACGCTATGAGTTCACCCCTCCACTTT. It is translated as CASSNAMSSPLHF.

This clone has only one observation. The CDR3 nucleotides read TGTGCCAGCAGTCTCGAGGGACAGTCCTACGAGCAGTACTTC. It codes for CASSLEGQSYEQYF. The V gene is TRBV27, the J gene TRBJ2-7; 7 bases match TRBD1. The CDR3 is made up of 14 amino acids. With 5 bases clipped from V and 1 base from J, the junction kept 5 bases outside the gene matches. Germline V gene sequence: CDR1 MNHEY, CDR2 SMNVEV (reference sequence).

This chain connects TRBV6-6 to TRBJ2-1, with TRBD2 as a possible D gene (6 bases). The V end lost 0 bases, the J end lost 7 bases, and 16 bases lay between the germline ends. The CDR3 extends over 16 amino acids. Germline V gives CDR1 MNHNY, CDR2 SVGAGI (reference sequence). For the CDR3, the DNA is TGTGCCAGCAGTTACTCGTCACTAGCCCTGACTAATGAGCAGTTCTTC. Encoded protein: CASSYSSLALTNEQFF.

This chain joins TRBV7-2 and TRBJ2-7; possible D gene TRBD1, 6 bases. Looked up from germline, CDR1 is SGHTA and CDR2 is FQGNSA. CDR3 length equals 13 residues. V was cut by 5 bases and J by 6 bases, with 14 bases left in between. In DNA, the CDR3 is TGTGCCAGCAGCCCGCGGACCAGGGGCGAGCAGTACTTC. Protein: CASSPRTRGEQYF.

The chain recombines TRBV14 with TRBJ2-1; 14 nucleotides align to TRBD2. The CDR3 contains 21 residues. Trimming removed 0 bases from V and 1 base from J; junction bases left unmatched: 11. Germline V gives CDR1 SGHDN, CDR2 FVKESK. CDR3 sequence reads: CASSQDWSGTSGRGSYNEQFF. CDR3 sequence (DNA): TGTGCCAGCAGCCAAGATTGGTCCGGGACTAGCGGGAGAGGGTCCTACAATGAGCAGTTCTTC.

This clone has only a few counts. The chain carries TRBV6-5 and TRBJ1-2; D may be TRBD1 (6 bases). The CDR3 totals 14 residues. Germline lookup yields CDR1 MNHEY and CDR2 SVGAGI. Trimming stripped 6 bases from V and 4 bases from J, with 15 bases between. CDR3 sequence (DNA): TGTGCCAGCAGCTTTCGACAGGACTTCTATGGCTACACCTTC. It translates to CASSFRQDFYGYTF.

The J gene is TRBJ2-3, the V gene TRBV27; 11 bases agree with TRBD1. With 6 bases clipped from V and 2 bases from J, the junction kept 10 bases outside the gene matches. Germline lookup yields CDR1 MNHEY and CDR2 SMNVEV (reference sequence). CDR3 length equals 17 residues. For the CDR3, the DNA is TGTGCCAGCAGACTCCTCGGGACAGGGGGTGTCACAGATACGCAGTATTTT. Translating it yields CASRLLGTGGVTDTQYF.

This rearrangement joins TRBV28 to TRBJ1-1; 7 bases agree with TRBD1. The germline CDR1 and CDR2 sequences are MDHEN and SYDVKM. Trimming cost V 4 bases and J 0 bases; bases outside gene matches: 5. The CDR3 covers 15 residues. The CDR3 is CASSSAGGLNTEAFF. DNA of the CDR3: TGTGCCAGCAGTTCTGCAGGGGGACTGAACACTGAAGCTTTCTTT.

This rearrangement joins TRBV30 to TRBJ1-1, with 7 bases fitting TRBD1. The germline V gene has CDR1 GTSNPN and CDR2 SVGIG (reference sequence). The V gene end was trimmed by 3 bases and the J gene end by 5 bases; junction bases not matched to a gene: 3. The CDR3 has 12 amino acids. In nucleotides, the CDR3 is TGTGCCTGGAGAGACAGGGAAACTGAAGCTTTCTTT. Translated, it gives CAWRDRETEAFF.

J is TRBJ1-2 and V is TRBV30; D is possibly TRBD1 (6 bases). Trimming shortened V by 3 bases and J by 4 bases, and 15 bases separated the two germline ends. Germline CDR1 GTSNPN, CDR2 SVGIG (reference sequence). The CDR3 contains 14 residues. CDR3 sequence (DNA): TGTGCCTGGAGAAATAGGGACACCGTCTATGGCTACACCTTC. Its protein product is CAWRNRDTVYGYTF.